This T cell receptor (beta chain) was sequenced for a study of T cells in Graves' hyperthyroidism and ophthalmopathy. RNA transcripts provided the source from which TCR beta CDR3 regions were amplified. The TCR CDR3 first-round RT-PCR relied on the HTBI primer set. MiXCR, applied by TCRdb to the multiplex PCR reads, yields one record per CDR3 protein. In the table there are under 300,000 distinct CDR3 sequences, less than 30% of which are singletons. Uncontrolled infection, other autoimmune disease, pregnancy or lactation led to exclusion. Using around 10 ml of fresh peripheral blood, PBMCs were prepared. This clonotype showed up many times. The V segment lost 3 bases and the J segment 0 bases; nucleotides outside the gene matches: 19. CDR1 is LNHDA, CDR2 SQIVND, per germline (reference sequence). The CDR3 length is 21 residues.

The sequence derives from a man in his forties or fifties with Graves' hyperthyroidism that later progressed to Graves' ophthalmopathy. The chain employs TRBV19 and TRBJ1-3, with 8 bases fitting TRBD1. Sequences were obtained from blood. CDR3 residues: CASSIRSGVRGRRSSGNTIYF. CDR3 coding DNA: TGTGCCAGTAGTATTAGGTCAGGCGTCAGGGGGCGACGGTCCTCTGGAAACACCATATATTTT.